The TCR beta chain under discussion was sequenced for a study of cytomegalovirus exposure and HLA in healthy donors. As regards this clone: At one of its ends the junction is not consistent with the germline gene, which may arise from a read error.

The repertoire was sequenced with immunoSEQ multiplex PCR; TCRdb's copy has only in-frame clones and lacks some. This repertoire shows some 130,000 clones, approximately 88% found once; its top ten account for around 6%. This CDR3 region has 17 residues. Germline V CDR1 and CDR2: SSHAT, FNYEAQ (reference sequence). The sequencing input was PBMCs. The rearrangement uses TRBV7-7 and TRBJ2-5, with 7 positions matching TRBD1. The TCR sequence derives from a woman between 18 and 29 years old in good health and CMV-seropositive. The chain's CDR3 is CASSLGQIGAGGETQYF. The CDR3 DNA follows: TGTGCTAGCAGCTTAGGCCAAATCGGGGCAGGGGGAGAGACCCAGTACTTC.